This T cell receptor beta chain emerged from a study of shared clonotypes between healthy human individuals. Background on the study: The composition of the donors was a couple of women and a few men aged 18 to 49.

Details on this clone: Its matching antigen is unknown.

Naive CD45RA+ and memory CD45RA-negative subsets were split from CD4+ cells. This CDR3 comprises 14 residues. Per the germline V gene, CDR1 is GTSNPN and CDR2 is SVGIG (reference sequence). With 0 bases removed from V and 2 bases from J, the gap between germline ends came to 9 bases. Replicate PCRs for sorted subsets used roughly 200 ng DNA; this equaled about 30,000 T cell genomes. Clones were sequenced by immunoSEQ multiplex PCR, and TCRdb holds only the in-frame ones, with some missing. The table shows hundreds of thousands of clones, with about 96% occurring only once. Overall study findings and caveats: All-four-donor shared clonotypes had higher generation probabilities than non-shared clonotypes did.

V and J are TRBV30 and TRBJ2-3; D is perhaps TRBD2 (5 bases). The specimen was naive CD4+ T cells sorted from blood. Subset in this sample: CD45RA+ positively selected. The clonotype was recovered from a woman aged 30 to 39 in good health. In DNA form, the CDR3 reads TGTGCCTGGAGTGTACAACTAGTCACAGATACGCAGTATTTT. Amino acid sequence: CAWSVQLVTDTQYF.